These 3 T cell receptor beta chains share one sample of origin, sequenced in a study of T cell repertoires in cytomegalovirus infection. One entry per CDR3 protein, called by TCRdb with MiXCR from the reads. The data contain some 320,000 distinct CDR3 sequences, about 27% of them singletons. Their antigen targets remain unknown. The sequenced sample was cultured PBMCs, obtained from culture after CMV antigen stimulation. These receptors originate from a human donor in good health (CMV status not recorded). Some clones in this sample may be carry-over from other donors' samples.

This chain joins TRBV11-2 and TRBJ1-6, with 8 bases matching TRBD1. V dropped 2 bases and J dropped 9; count of bases not matched to a gene: 15. CDR1 and CDR2 (germline): SGHAT, FQNNGV. There are 18 residues in the CDR3. CDR3 region: CASSLPTGDILRGSPLHF. The DNA of the CDR3 is TGTGCCAGCAGCTTACCGACAGGGGACATCCTGAGGGGTTCACCCCTCCACTTT.

This clonotype has a handful of counts. The chain is built from TRBV6-8 and TRBJ2-2; 7 bases match TRBD1. The J segment lost 1 base and the V segment lost 10 bases, leaving 15 bases of the junction unmatched. CDR3 length equals 17 residues. Germline CDR1 and CDR2: MNHGY and SAAAGT. CDR3 in DNA: TGTGCCACCTCCTTACCTCCGGGACAGTGGAACACCGGGGAGCTGTTTTTT. Protein: CATSLPPGQWNTGELFF.

This clonotype was counted only a few times. This rearrangement joins TRBV3-1 to TRBJ2-7; the D is unclear. V lost 1 base and J 7 bases, leaving 11 bases between the germline ends. The V gene's germline CDR1 is LGHDT and CDR2 YNNKEL (reference sequence). The CDR3 has 13 amino acids. The CDR3 is CASSQGPLGEQYF. The CDR3 DNA sequence: TGTGCCAGCAGCCAAGGGCCTTTGGGGGAGCAGTACTTC.